This T cell receptor (beta chain) came from a study of blood T cells in healthy people across ages. Germline assignment: CDR1 DFQATT and CDR2 SNEGSKA (reference sequence). The CDR3 runs 16 residues. The V gene end was trimmed by 6 bases and the J gene end by 5 bases; junction bases not matched to a gene: 15. Study-level points and caveats: The long-lived group displayed more naive CD4+ cells, plus higher diversity, than the aged donors did.

A sample-barcoded 5' primer and a J-beta primer mix were used in a second PCR of roughly 7 to 11 cycles. A single record per CDR3 protein comes from TCRdb applying MiXCR to the 5' RACE reads. Here the sample spans approximately 780,000 distinct CDR3 sequences, approximately 24% being singletons. Notes on this clonotype: Its antigen is not known.

These sequences were also reported in another study, on T cells of mothers and their children.

This chain joins TRBV20-1 and TRBJ2-7; 11 bases map to TRBD2. Sequencing was done on a sample of blood. The sequence came from a boy aged 10-17 years in good health. Here the CDR3 reads CSAWEGSGGAYDEQYF. In nucleotides, the CDR3 is TGCAGTGCCTGGGAAGGTAGCGGGGGGGCGTACGACGAGCAGTACTTC.